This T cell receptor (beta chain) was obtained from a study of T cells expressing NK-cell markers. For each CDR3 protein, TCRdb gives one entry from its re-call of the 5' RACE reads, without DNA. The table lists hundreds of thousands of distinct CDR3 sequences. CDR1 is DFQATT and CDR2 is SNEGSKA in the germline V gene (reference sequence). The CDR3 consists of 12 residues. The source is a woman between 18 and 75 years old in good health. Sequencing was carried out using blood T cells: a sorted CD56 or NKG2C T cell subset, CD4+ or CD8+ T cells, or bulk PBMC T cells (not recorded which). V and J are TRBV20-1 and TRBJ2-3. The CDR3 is CSARQSTDTQYF.